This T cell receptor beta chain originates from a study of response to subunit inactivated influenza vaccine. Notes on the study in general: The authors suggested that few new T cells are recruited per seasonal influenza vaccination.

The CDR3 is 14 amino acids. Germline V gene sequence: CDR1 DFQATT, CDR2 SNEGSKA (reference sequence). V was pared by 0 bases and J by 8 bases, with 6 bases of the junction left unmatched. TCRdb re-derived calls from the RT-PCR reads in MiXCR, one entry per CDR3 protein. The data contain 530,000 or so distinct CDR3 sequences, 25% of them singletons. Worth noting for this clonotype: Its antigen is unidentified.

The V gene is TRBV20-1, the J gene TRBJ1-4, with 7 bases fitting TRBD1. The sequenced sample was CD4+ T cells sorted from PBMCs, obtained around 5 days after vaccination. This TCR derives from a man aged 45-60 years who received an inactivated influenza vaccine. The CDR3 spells CSARDQQGLEKLFF. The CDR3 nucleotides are TGCAGTGCTAGAGATCAACAGGGGTTAGAAAAACTGTTTTTT.